Shown below are 20 T cell receptor beta chains from a single sample sequenced in a study of blood T cell repertoires in COVID-19. Data came from immunoSEQ multiplex PCR; TCRdb stores just in-frame clones and leaves some out. This table has 150,000 to 200,000 clones, around nine tenths appearing once. The sequenced material came from peripheral blood. The origin of the receptors is a man in his late teens or twenties with active or convalescent COVID-19.

This clone was observed once. J is TRBJ1-2 and V is TRBV12-3 or TRBV12-4; D unresolved. V was trimmed by 3 bases and J by 8 bases, leaving 7 bases between them. CDR3 length: 11 residues. For the CDR3, the DNA is TGTGCCAGCAGTTTCGAGGGAGGCTACACCTTC. Translated, it gives CASSFEGGYTF.

V is TRBV5-1 and J is TRBJ2-7, with 7 nucleotides matching TRBD1. In germline, CDR1 is SGHRS, CDR2 YFSETQ. The junction had 4 bases not matched to a gene; V was cut back by 1 base and J by 0 bases. CDR3 length: 15 amino acids. The CDR3 reads CASSLTGAGSYEQYF. The CDR3 DNA reads as TGCGCCAGCAGCTTGACAGGGGCCGGCTCCTACGAGCAGTACTTC.

The chain has TRBV12-3 or TRBV12-4 and TRBJ1-5, with 10 bases aligning to TRBD1. This CDR3 region has 13 residues. Unmatched junction bases numbered 4, after V lost 7 bases and J lost 7 bases. The CDR3 region has the DNA TGTGCCAGCAAACGGACAGGGGGGCAGCCCCAGCATTTT. Translation: CASKRTGGQPQHF.

This clone occurred once. The chain is built from TRBV6-2 or TRBV6-3 and TRBJ1-2, with 7 nucleotides matching TRBD1. Unmatched junction bases numbered 8, after V lost 6 bases and J lost 4 bases. The CDR3 loop spans 14 amino acids. Germline V gives CDR1 MNHEY, CDR2 SVGEGT. CDR3 DNA: TGTGCCAGCAGCGAACAGGGGCCCCTCTATGGCTACACCTTC. It yields the protein CASSEQGPLYGYTF.

The chain links TRBV9 to TRBJ2-1, with 11 bases identical to TRBD2. From germline, CDR1 is SGDLS and CDR2 YYNGEE. The CDR3 is 15 amino acids. Trimming cost V 2 bases and J 8 bases; bases outside gene matches: 6. The CDR3 bases are TGTGCCAGCAGCGTTAGCGGGAGGGGGCTTGATGAGCAGTTCTTC. As protein: CASSVSGRGLDEQFF.

The genes are TRBV7-8 and TRBJ1-5, with 7 bases fitting TRBD1. J gave up 7 bases and V 5 bases, and 8 bases lay outside the gene matches. The CDR3 spans 14 residues. Germline V gene lookup returns CDR1 SGHVS and CDR2 FQNEAQ. The CDR3 loop is CASSAQGEYQPQHF. The DNA of the CDR3 is TGTGCCAGCAGCGCTCAGGGGGAGTACCAGCCCCAGCATTTT. The variable domain in full, completed from reference TRBV7-8 and TRBJ1-5, reads GAGVSQSPRYKVAKRGQDVALRCDPISGHVSLFWYQQALGQGPEFLTYFQNEAQLDKSGLPSDRFFAERPEGSVSTLKIQRTQQEDSAVYLCASSAQGEYQPQHFGDGTRLSIL.

The chain joins TRBV29-1 to TRBJ1-1; TRBD1 might be the D (5 bases). V was shortened by 2 bases and J by 1 base, with 11 bases between the two germline ends. CDR3 size: 14 residues. Per the germline V gene, CDR1 is SQVTM and CDR2 is ANQGSEA. The CDR3 nucleotides read TGCAGCGTTGAATACCGCCAGGGGAACACTGAAGCTTTCTTT. Its protein is CSVEYRQGNTEAFF.

This rearrangement joins TRBV11-2 to TRBJ2-7, with D unclear. Germline V gene lookup returns CDR1 SGHAT and CDR2 FQNNGV. Trimming shortened V by 1 base and J by 4 bases, and 8 bases separated the two germline ends. The CDR3 runs 13 residues. The CDR3 nucleotides are TGTGCCAGCAGCTTAGTTCTAGTGTACGAGCAGTACTTC. Amino acid sequence: CASSLVLVYEQYF.

This chain links TRBV28 with TRBJ1-2, with D maybe TRBD1 (6 bases). Germline-derived CDR1 and CDR2 are MDHEN and SYDVKM. This CDR3 comprises 13 residues. V was cut by 8 bases and J by 2 bases, with 12 bases left in between. This CDR3 is CASGLQGNYGYTF. CDR3 coding DNA: TGTGCCAGCGGCCTCCAGGGGAACTATGGCTACACCTTC.

This clone was found once. J is TRBJ2-2 and V is TRBV30; D uncertain. This CDR3 contains 13 residues. V lost 0 bases and J lost 5, with 7 bases in between. Germline values: CDR1 GTSNPN, CDR2 SVGIG (reference sequence). In DNA, the CDR3 is TGTGCCTGGAGTGTGGCCAGGACCGGGGAGCTGTTTTTT. Its protein is CAWSVARTGELFF.

This clone was detected only a few times. J is TRBJ1-2 and V is TRBV18; perhaps TRBD1 as D (5 bases). CDR1 is KGHSH, CDR2 LQKENI, per germline. This CDR3 contains 13 residues. V was shortened by 3 bases and J by 8 bases, with 13 bases between the two germline ends. The CDR3 protein is CASSPEGLRGYTF. CDR3 nucleotide sequence: TGTGCCAGCTCACCGGAGGGGTTGCGGGGCTACACCTTC.

The chain combines TRBV6-5 with TRBJ1-1; D might be TRBD1 (5 bases). Germline assignment: CDR1 MNHEY and CDR2 SVGAGI. This CDR3 is 14 amino acids long. V lost 7 bases, J lost 2 bases, and 14 bases lay in between. The CDR3 region is CASNPKGRNTEAFF. The DNA of the CDR3 is TGTGCCAGCAATCCTAAGGGGCGTAACACTGAAGCTTTCTTT.

The gene calls are TRBV29-1 and TRBJ2-7; 7 nucleotides align to TRBD2. The J segment lost 6 bases and the V segment lost 6 bases, leaving 14 bases of the junction unmatched. There are 14 residues in the CDR3. In germline, CDR1 is SQVTM, CDR2 ANQGSEA. CDR3 in DNA: TGCAGCGTCGTAGGCCGGGAGGCGTCTCTCGAGCAGTACTTC. Amino acids: CSVVGREASLEQYF.

The genes are TRBV19 and TRBJ1-5; 8 positions agree with TRBD1. V shed 6 bases and J 3 bases; nucleotides not matched to a gene: 4. This CDR3 region has 14 residues. CDR1 and CDR2 (germline): LNHDA, SQIVND (reference sequence). CDR3 DNA sequence: TGTGCCAGTAGCTGGACAGGGATCAATCAGCCCCAGCATTTT. Residues: CASSWTGINQPQHF.

The gene calls are TRBV7-3 and TRBJ2-3; 12 bases agree with TRBD2. In germline, CDR1 is SGHTA, CDR2 FQGTGA. The CDR3 runs 19 residues. With V trimmed by 4 bases and J by 1 base, 12 bases remained unmatched. CDR3 sequence reads: CASSSQAGTSGLGTDTQYF. DNA for the CDR3: TGTGCCAGCAGCTCGCAGGCCGGGACTAGCGGGCTCGGCACAGATACGCAGTATTTT.

The chain is built from TRBV2 and TRBJ1-3; D unresolved. Deletions cut 1 base from V and 10 bases from J, with 8 bases between. CDR1 SNHLY and CDR2 FYNNEI come from the germline V gene. The CDR3 totals 12 residues. The CDR3, as DNA: TGTGCCAGCAGTGAAGTCGGGGAGACCATATATTTT. Amino acids: CASSEVGETIYF.

The CDR3 region is CATSDDYSSYGYTF. CDR3 in DNA: TGTGCCACCAGTGATGATTATTCCAGCTATGGCTACACCTTC. V usage is TRBV24-1 and J usage is TRBJ1-2; the D is unclear. The germline CDR1 and CDR2 sequences are KGHDR and SFDVKD. The CDR3 totals 14 residues. The V end was cut by 3 bases, the J end by 4 bases, with 11 bases between.

The chain carries TRBV9 and TRBJ2-4, with TRBD2 matching over 11 bases. With V trimmed by 4 bases and J by 7 bases, 19 bases remained unmatched. CDR1 SGDLS and CDR2 YYNGEE come from the germline V gene. The CDR3 contains 19 residues. DNA for the CDR3: TGTGCCAGCAGCAGGACGCTACTAGCGGGGGCCTCCGGGGGGAACATTCAGTACTTC. Its translation is CASSRTLLAGASGGNIQYF.

For the CDR3, the DNA is TGCAGCGTTGAAAGCGGGACAGGGAAAGGAAGAACCATATATTTT. Protein product: CSVESGTGKGRTIYF. The chain is built from TRBV29-1 and TRBJ1-3; 9 bases line up with TRBD1. After removal of 2 bases from V and 10 bases from J, the junction contained 12 bases not matched to a gene. Germline V gene sequence: CDR1 SQVTM, CDR2 ANQGSEA. The CDR3 sequence is 15 residues long.

The chain carries TRBV7-2 and TRBJ2-7; D remains ambiguous. The V and J ends lost 1 base and 0 bases respectively, with 10 bases between them. CDR3 size: 15 residues. Germline V gene sequence: CDR1 SGHTA, CDR2 FQGNSA. The CDR3 region is CASSLVAPSSYEQYF. Written as DNA, the CDR3 is TGTGCCAGCAGCTTAGTAGCACCTAGCTCCTACGAGCAGTACTTC. The variable domain in full, with the rest retrieved from reference TRBV7-2 and TRBJ2-7, is GAGVSQSPSNKVTEKGKDVELRCDPISGHTALYWYRQSLGQGLEFLIYFQGNSAPDKSGLPSDRFSAERTGGSVSTLTIQRTQQEDSAVYLCASSLVAPSSYEQYFGPGTRLTVT.